The 10 T cell receptor beta chains presented below share a single source sample, sequenced in a study of shared clonotypes between healthy human individuals. Clones were sequenced by immunoSEQ multiplex PCR, and TCRdb holds only the in-frame ones, with some missing. The sample has roughly 2.5 million clones, approximately 90% seen once. The sequenced sample was naive CD4+ T cells sorted from blood. Sample subset: CD45RA+ positively selected. Receptors were obtained from a man aged 18 to 30 in good health.

This clone was seen only once. This chain links TRBV5-6 with TRBJ1-2, with D possibly being TRBD1 (6 bases). Per the germline V gene, CDR1 is SGHDT and CDR2 is YYEEEE. The CDR3 covers 15 residues. V lost 0 bases and J lost 4, with 13 bases in between. CDR3 amino acids: CASSLVLGAAYGYTF. The CDR3 nucleotides read TGTGCCAGCAGCTTGGTTTTGGGGGCGGCCTATGGCTACACCTTC.

V gene TRBV5-1 combines with J gene TRBJ1-4; D is undetermined. V was shortened by 3 bases and J by 7 bases, with 13 bases between the two germline ends. Germline assignment: CDR1 SGHRS and CDR2 YFSETQ. The CDR3 consists of 14 residues. The CDR3 coding sequence is TGCGCCAGCAGCTCCGGGATCTCAGGTGAAAAACTGTTTTTT. Protein product: CASSSGISGEKLFF.

The chain employs TRBV19 and TRBJ2-2; tentative D call: TRBD2 (6 bases). Germline loops: CDR1 LNHDA, CDR2 SQIVND (reference sequence). V dropped 5 bases and J dropped 3 bases, with 16 bases sitting between them. This CDR3 is 16 amino acids long. CDR3 nucleotide sequence: TGTGCCAGTAGTCCACGACTAGTGGAATACACCGGGGAGCTGTTTTTT. Its protein product is CASSPRLVEYTGELFF.

The chain recombines TRBV10-3 with TRBJ2-7; TRBD2 agrees at 9 bases. Unmatched junction bases numbered 3, after V lost 6 bases and J lost 0 bases. The V gene's germline CDR1 is ENHRY and CDR2 SYGVKD. The CDR3 is 14 amino acids. CDR3 loop: CAIRPAGGSYEQYF. The CDR3 DNA reads as TGTGCCATCAGGCCAGCGGGAGGCTCCTACGAGCAGTACTTC.

As concerns this clone: Other DNA sequences in this sample translate to the same CDR3. The chain uses TRBV6-1 and TRBJ1-5, with D tentatively TRBD1 (6 bases). Trimming cost V 1 base and J 2 bases, with 9 bases left between them. The germline CDR1 and CDR2 sequences are MNHNS and SASEGT. The CDR3 runs 15 residues. CDR3 region: CASSEGGGRNQPQHF. For the CDR3, the DNA is TGTGCCAGCAGTGAAGGGGGGGGGCGCAATCAGCCCCAGCATTTT.

In its sample, this clone was seen a few times. The chain uses TRBV28 and TRBJ1-1; 7 bases match TRBD1. CDR1 is MDHEN and CDR2 is SYDVKM in the germline V gene. V lost 5 bases and J lost 8; bases outside the gene matches: 2. This CDR3 comprises 11 residues. The CDR3 DNA reads as TGTGCCAGCAGTCGACAGGGCGAAGCTTTCTTT. As protein: CASSRQGEAFF. The complete variable domain, with remaining parts taken from reference TRBV28 and TRBJ1-1, reads DVKVTQSSRYLVKRTGEKVFLECVQDMDHENMFWYRQDPGLGLRLIYFSYDVKMKEKGDIPEGYSVSREKKERFSLILESASTNQTSMYLCASSRQGEAFFGQGTRLTVV.

The chain joins TRBV6-5 to TRBJ1-6; 9 nucleotides align to TRBD1. Germline CDR1 is MNHEY and CDR2 is SVGAGI. V lost 4 bases to trimming and J lost 11 bases; unmatched junction nucleotides: 9. The CDR3 length is 15 residues. Here the CDR3 DNA reads TGTGCCAGCAGTTCCTACCCGGACAGGGGTCCACCCCTCCACTTT. It encodes CASSSYPDRGPPLHF.

J is TRBJ1-6 and V is TRBV5-1, with a possible D match to TRBD1 (5 bases). Per germline, CDR1 SGHRS and CDR2 YFSETQ. V lost 0 bases and J 10 bases, leaving 29 bases between the germline ends. The CDR3 is 20 residues long. CDR3 DNA: TGCGCCAGCAGCTTGGGCGAATTAAGGTTCCAGACGGGGACCAAATCACCCCTCCACTTT. Translation gives CASSLGELRFQTGTKSPLHF.

This chain links TRBV28 with TRBJ2-3, with 8 bases matching TRBD2. This CDR3 has 16 amino acids. Germline CDR1 reads MDHEN; CDR2 reads SYDVKM. V dropped 5 bases and J dropped 5; count of bases not matched to a gene: 12. The CDR3 region has the DNA TGTGCCAGCAGTAACCATCGGGGGGGCTTGGTAGATACGCAGTATTTT. Encoded protein: CASSNHRGGLVDTQYF.

The chain combines TRBV5-6 with TRBJ2-7, with unresolved D. The CDR3 is 15 amino acids. CDR1 and CDR2 from the germline V gene are SGHDT and YYEEEE. V was shortened by 0 bases and J by 0 bases, with 10 bases between the two germline ends. CDR3 coding DNA: TGTGCCAGCAGCTTGGTGGGCAGCAGCTCCTACGAGCAGTACTTC. It encodes CASSLVGSSSYEQYF.